The 5 T cell receptor beta chains presented below share a single source sample, sequenced in a study of vaccination and CD4 T cells after COVID-19 (dated by TCRdb to about 2022). Library preparation used PCR. Sequencing took place on an Illumina iSeq 100. DNA from cultured CD4+ T cells was subjected to TCR sequencing with the Oncomine TCR Beta short-read assay at the Johns Hopkins FTIC core. TCRdb passed the public sequencing reads through fastp at Q25 and MiXCR, retaining productive beta sequences. Every distinct CDR3 protein forms one entry, paired with its most common genes and DNA. The sample table contains 6,500 to 8,500 distinct CDR3 sequences; only one count was recorded for under 50% of them. Around 20% of the sample is held by the ten biggest clonotypes. The antigens of these receptors remain unknown. Sample treatment or condition, as interpreted from the label and publication: approximately nine-day PBMC culture with coronavirus spike peptide pools or control peptides (ViraFEST assay). CD4+ T cells from unexposed donors were collected before the COVID-19 pandemic (2011-2018).

The source material was CD4+ T cells from blood, cultured in vitro. The receptors here all came from a human donor in good health.

This clonotype has more than one count but fewer than ten. CDR3 amino acids: CASSPQASGRTGAYEQYF. The CDR3 DNA reads TGTGCCAGCAGCCCCCAGGCTAGCGGGAGAACGGGTGCGTACGAGCAGTACTTC. V is TRBV6-1 and J is TRBJ2-7; 10 bases are a match to TRBD2. The CDR3 consists of 18 residues. J was trimmed by 4 bases and V by 6 bases; bases with no gene match: 18. Germline-derived CDR1 and CDR2 are MNHNS and SASEGT.

This clonotype was observed a handful of times. This chain uses TRBV6-1 with TRBJ2-5; TRBD2 agrees at 7 bases. Germline values: CDR1 MNHNS, CDR2 SASEGT. CDR3 length equals 14 residues. J gave up 5 bases and V 6 bases, and 9 bases lay outside the gene matches. The CDR3 DNA sequence: TGTGCCAGCAGCCACTTTTCGGGAGGTGAGACCCAGTACTTC. It is translated as CASSHFSGGETQYF.

This clonotype was seen only a few times. The J gene is TRBJ1-5, the V gene TRBV7-2; 9 bases are shared with TRBD1. V lost 1 base, J lost 7 bases, and 5 bases stayed unmatched. The CDR3 is made up of 15 amino acids. Germline V lookup: CDR1 SGHTA, CDR2 FQGNSA. CDR3: CASSLGDRAEQPQHF. The CDR3 region has the DNA TGTGCCAGCAGCTTAGGGGACAGGGCTGAACAGCCCCAGCATTTT.

The chain couples TRBV6-2 or TRBV6-3 to TRBJ2-3; perhaps TRBD2 as D (5 bases). This CDR3 has 14 amino acids. Germline CDR1 MNHEY, CDR2 SVGEGT. V dropped 2 bases and J dropped 8 bases, with 14 bases sitting between them. CDR3 coding DNA: TGTGCCAGCAGTTACGACGGGGAGTTAAGTACGCAGTATTTT. Translated: CASSYDGELSTQYF.

The chain has TRBV5-1 and TRBJ2-7, with D possibly called TRBD1 or TRBD2 (5 bases each). Germline V gene lookup returns CDR1 SGHRS and CDR2 YFSETQ. The CDR3 extends over 13 amino acids. Trimming shortened V by 5 bases and J by 5 bases, and 14 bases separated the two germline ends. The DNA for the CDR3 is TGCGCCAGCAGGCTCCCCGGGACGGACGAGCAGTACTTC. The encoded protein is CASRLPGTDEQYF.